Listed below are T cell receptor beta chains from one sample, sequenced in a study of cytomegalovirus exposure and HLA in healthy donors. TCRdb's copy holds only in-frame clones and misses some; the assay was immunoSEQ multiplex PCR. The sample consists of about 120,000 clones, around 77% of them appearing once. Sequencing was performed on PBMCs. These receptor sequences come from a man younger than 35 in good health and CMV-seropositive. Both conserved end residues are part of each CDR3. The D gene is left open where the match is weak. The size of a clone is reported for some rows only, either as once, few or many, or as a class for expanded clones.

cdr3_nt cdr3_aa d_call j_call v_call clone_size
TGCGCCAGCAAACTCCCGGGAGCCCAAAACACCATATATTTT CASKLPGAQNTIYF NA TRBJ1-3 TRBV10-2 NA
TGTGCCACCAGCCAAACTAGCGGGAGAAGTGAGCAGTTCTTC CATSQTSGRSEQFF TRBD2 TRBJ2-1 TRBV15 once
TGTGCCAGTAGTACTGGGGCGGCCCCGTCTCCTATCTTC CASSTGAAPSPIF NA TRBJ1-2 TRBV19 NA
TGTGCCAGTAGTATCTTGGACAGGTCTTCACCCCTCCACTTT CASSILDRSSPLHF TRBD1 TRBJ1-6 TRBV19 few
TGTGCCTGGAGTGTAGGGGACTATGGCTACACCTTC CAWSVGDYGYTF NA TRBJ1-2 TRBV30 once
TGTGCCAGCAGCTTAGTTTTGGTTCTGGGCCCCATGAACACTGAAGCTTTCTTT CASSLVLVLGPMNTEAFF NA TRBJ1-1 TRBV7-9 NA
TGTGCCAGCAGTGACGACAGGGGGGAGGTTAATGAGCAGTTCTTC CASSDDRGEVNEQFF TRBD1 TRBJ2-1 TRBV28 once
TGTGCCAGCAGCGTAGGTCAGGGACAGAAAAACTATGGCTACACCTTC CASSVGQGQKNYGYTF TRBD1 TRBJ1-2 TRBV9 NA
TGCGCCAGCAGCTCCGGGACAGGGTCCTACTCCTACAATGAGCAGTTCTTC CASSSGTGSYSYNEQFF TRBD1 TRBJ2-1 TRBV5-1 NA
TGTGCCAGCAGTTTTTCGGGAGCTGAAGCTTTCTTT CASSFSGAEAFF NA TRBJ1-1 TRBV27 NA
TGCGCCAGCAGCCCCGGGAAGAGTCGAGGGACAAAAGAGACCCAGTACTTC CASSPGKSRGTKETQYF NA TRBJ2-5 TRBV4-1 NA
TGTGCCAGCAGCCCAAGGGGGGGGATGAACACTGAAGCTTTCTTT CASSPRGGMNTEAFF NA TRBJ1-1 TRBV14 NA
TGTGCCAGCAGCCAATCCGGTTTTCTCATGGGCTACACCTTC CASSQSGFLMGYTF NA TRBJ1-2 TRBV4-2 NA
TGTGCCAGCAGTCCCCGAGACAGCAATGAGCAGTTCTTC CASSPRDSNEQFF NA TRBJ2-1 TRBV28 NA
TGTGCCAGCAGTTTAGATGGCGGGATTCCCACCGGGGAGCTGTTTTTT CASSLDGGIPTGELFF NA TRBJ2-2 TRBV27 once
TGTGCCATCAGTGAGATGGCAGTGAACACTGAAGCTTTCTTT CAISEMAVNTEAFF NA TRBJ1-1 TRBV10-3 NA
TGTGCCAGCAGCTTGGGTGGACTAGCGGGGAACACCGGGGAGCTGTTTTTT CASSLGGLAGNTGELFF TRBD2 TRBJ2-2 TRBV5-4 once
TGCGCCAGCAGCCAAGAGACAGGGAGCTCCTATAATTCACCCCTCCACTTT CASSQETGSSYNSPLHF TRBD1 TRBJ1-6 TRBV4-1 NA
TGCGCCAGCAGTGAGTCTTTTGGACTAGCAGCCTACGAGCAGTACTTC CASSESFGLAAYEQYF TRBD2 TRBJ2-7 TRBV10-2 NA
TGTGCCAGCAACTACGGGGATGGTTATGGCTACACCTTC CASNYGDGYGYTF NA TRBJ1-2 TRBV4-2 few
TGTGCCAGCACCCCGGGCTACGAGCAGTACTTC CASTPGYEQYF NA TRBJ2-7 TRBV5-8 NA
TGTGCCAGTAAAGGGCGGGGCCCAGATACGCAGTATTTT CASKGRGPDTQYF NA TRBJ2-3 TRBV19 NA
TGTGCCAGTAGTCCCTACCGGGACAGATTCTATGGCTACACCTTC CASSPYRDRFYGYTF TRBD1 TRBJ1-2 TRBV19 NA
TGTGCCAGCAGCATACTAGGGACCGGGGAGCTGTTTTTT CASSILGTGELFF NA TRBJ2-2 TRBV2 NA
TGTGCCTGGAGTCTAGGACAGGGCGTGGAGACCCAGTACTTC CAWSLGQGVETQYF TRBD1 TRBJ2-5 TRBV30 NA
TGTGCCAGCAGTGCCACAGGTTACGAGCAGTACTTC CASSATGYEQYF NA TRBJ2-7 TRBV6-1 once
TGTGCCAGCAGTGTGGGGTCCGGACAGGGCTCCTATGGCTACACCTTC CASSVGSGQGSYGYTF TRBD1 TRBJ1-2 TRBV2 NA
TGTGCCAGCAGCCGCGTTGGAGGGTCAGGCTACGAGCAGTACTTC CASSRVGGSGYEQYF NA TRBJ2-7 TRBV7-2 once
TGCGCCAGCAGCCAAGAAGCGGGACAAGGCTTCTACGAGCAGTACTTC CASSQEAGQGFYEQYF NA TRBJ2-7 TRBV4-1 once
TGTGCCAGCAGCCCCAACTCCCTCGGACAGGGGGCGGTTCAGCCCCAGCATTTT CASSPNSLGQGAVQPQHF TRBD1 TRBJ1-5 TRBV11-2 NA
TGTGCCAGCAGACCCGGGACAGTCTACGAGCAGTACTTC CASRPGTVYEQYF TRBD1 TRBJ2-7 TRBV6-5 NA
TGTGCCAGCAGTTTCGGGACAGTTAATGAAAAACTGTTTTTT CASSFGTVNEKLFF TRBD1 TRBJ1-4 TRBV6-6 NA
TGTGCCAGCAGTGATATTGAAAAACTGTTTTTT CASSDIEKLFF NA TRBJ1-4 TRBV2 NA
TGTGCCAGCAGCCTCCCGGGACAAGTTAATGAAAAACTGTTTTTT CASSLPGQVNEKLFF NA TRBJ1-4 TRBV28 NA
TGTGCCAGCAGCTTCAGGGTATACGAGACTGAAGCTTTCTTT CASSFRVYETEAFF NA TRBJ1-1 TRBV4-2 NA
TGTGCCAGCAGCTGGGACAGGCCGAACACTGAAGCTTTCTTT CASSWDRPNTEAFF TRBD1 TRBJ1-1 TRBV6-5 NA
TGTGCCAGCTCACCAGGGGAGCAGTTCTTC CASSPGEQFF NA TRBJ2-1 TRBV6-5 NA
TGTGCCAGCAGCTTAGCGTTTCAAGTTGGAGCTAATGAAAAACTGTTTTTT CASSLAFQVGANEKLFF NA TRBJ1-4 TRBV7-8 NA
TGTGCCAGCAGTTATTCCGGGACTAGCGGGAAGGGGCAGTTCTTC CASSYSGTSGKGQFF TRBD2 TRBJ2-1 TRBV6-5 NA
TGCAGTGCTCAGGACAGCTATGGCTACACCTTC CSAQDSYGYTF NA TRBJ1-2 TRBV20-1 NA
TGTGCCAGCAGCTTAGCGGGAGGGGTGTACGAGCAGTACTTC CASSLAGGVYEQYF TRBD2 TRBJ2-7 TRBV6-5 NA
TGTGCCAGCAGCTTAGGCGGGAGCTCCAGAACCTACGAGCAGTACTTC CASSLGGSSRTYEQYF TRBD2 TRBJ2-7 TRBV5-4 few
TGTGCCAGTAGTCGCCGGGACTCCACTGAAGCTTTCTTT CASSRRDSTEAFF NA TRBJ1-1 TRBV19 NA
TGTGCCAGCAGCTTCACAGGGGGATATGGCTACACCTTC CASSFTGGYGYTF TRBD1 TRBJ1-2 TRBV5-4 NA
TGTGCCAGCAGTTTAGGGCAGGTCAATCAGCCCCAGCATTTT CASSLGQVNQPQHF NA TRBJ1-5 TRBV27 NA
TGCGCCAGCAGCCGGGACAGGGGGCCGACTGAAGCTTTCTTT CASSRDRGPTEAFF TRBD1 TRBJ1-1 TRBV4-1 NA
TGTGCCAGCAGTGACCCAGGCGCTAGCACAGATACGCAGTATTTT CASSDPGASTDTQYF NA TRBJ2-3 TRBV6-4 NA
TGTGCCAGCAGCTTAAGGGGGTACGAGCAGTACTTC CASSLRGYEQYF NA TRBJ2-7 TRBV11-1 once
TGTGCCAGCTCACCGACTCGGATATTAGGAGAGACCCAGTACTTC CASSPTRILGETQYF NA TRBJ2-5 TRBV18 NA
TGCGCCAGCAGCCGGGACAGGCGGTTTTCGGCCGGGGCCAACGTCCTGACTTTC CASSRDRRFSAGANVLTF TRBD1 TRBJ2-6 TRBV23-1 NA
TGTGCCAGCAGCTTAGGCCGGGAGGGGTCTAATGAAAAACTGTTTTTT CASSLGREGSNEKLFF NA TRBJ1-4 TRBV13 NA
TGTGCCAGCAGCGTAGTAGGGGGCGCTGGAAACACCATATATTTT CASSVVGGAGNTIYF TRBD1 TRBJ1-3 TRBV9 once
TGTGCCAGCAGCTTAGCCCCAGGGGCTGGAAACACCATATATTTT CASSLAPGAGNTIYF NA TRBJ1-3 TRBV7-6 NA
TGTGCCTGGAGCGGTGTTAGCAATCAGCCCCAGCATTTT CAWSGVSNQPQHF NA TRBJ1-5 TRBV30 once